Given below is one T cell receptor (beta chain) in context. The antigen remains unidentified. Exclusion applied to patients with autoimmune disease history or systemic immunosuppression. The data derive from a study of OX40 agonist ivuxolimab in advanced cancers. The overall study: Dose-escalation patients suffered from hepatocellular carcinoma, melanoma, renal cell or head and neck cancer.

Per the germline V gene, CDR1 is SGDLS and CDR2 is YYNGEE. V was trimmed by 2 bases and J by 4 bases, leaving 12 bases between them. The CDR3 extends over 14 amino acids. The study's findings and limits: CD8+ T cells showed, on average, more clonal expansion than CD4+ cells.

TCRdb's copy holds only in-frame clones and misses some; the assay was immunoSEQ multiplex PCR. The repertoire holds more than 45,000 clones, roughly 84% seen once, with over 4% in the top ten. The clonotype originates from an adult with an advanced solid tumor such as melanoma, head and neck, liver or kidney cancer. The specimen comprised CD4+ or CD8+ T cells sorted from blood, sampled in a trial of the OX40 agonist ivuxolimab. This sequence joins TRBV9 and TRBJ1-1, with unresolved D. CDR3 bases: TGTGCCAGCAGCGTCGATGGAAGTGGCACTGAAGCTTTCTTT. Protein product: CASSVDGSGTEAFF.